This TCR beta chain was captured by sequencing in a study of shared clonotypes between healthy human individuals. The CDR3 is made up of 15 amino acids. Germline CDR1 MGHRA, CDR2 YSYEKL. Assay used: immunoSEQ multiplex PCR; TCRdb lists only in-frame clones, some missing. This table holds about 2.2 million clones, roughly 91% found once. Findings and limits, study-wide: Depth was large, yet rarefaction showed that sorted-subset sequencing was incomplete.

Naive-designated CD8 cells lacked CD45RO, were positively enriched for CCR7, and omitted terminally differentiated effector memory CD45RA+ cells. On this clone: Its target is unknown. Sequence at one end of the junction differs from germline and may be a read error.

The specimen sequenced was naive CD8+ T cells from PBMCs. The receptor's source is a man younger than 35 in good health. Some clones in this sample may be carry-over from other donors' samples. The chain carries TRBV4-1 and TRBJ2-7; D remains ambiguous. CDR3 in amino acids: CASSLGPQAPYGQYF. The CDR3 coding sequence is TGCGCCAGCAGCCTTGGGCCGCAGGCTCCCTACGGGCAGTACTTC.